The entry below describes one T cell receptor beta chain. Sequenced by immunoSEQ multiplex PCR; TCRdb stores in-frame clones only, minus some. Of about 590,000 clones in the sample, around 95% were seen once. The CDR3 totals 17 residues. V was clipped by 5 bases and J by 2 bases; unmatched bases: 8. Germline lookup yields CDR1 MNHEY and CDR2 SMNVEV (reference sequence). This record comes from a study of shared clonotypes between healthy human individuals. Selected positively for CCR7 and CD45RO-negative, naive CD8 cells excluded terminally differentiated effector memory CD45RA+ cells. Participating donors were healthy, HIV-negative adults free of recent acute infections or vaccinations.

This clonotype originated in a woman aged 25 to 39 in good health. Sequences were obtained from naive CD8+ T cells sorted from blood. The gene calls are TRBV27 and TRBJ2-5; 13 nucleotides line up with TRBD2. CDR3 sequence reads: CASSTGTSGMGQETQYF. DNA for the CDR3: TGTGCCAGCAGTACCGGGACTAGCGGGATGGGGCAAGAGACCCAGTACTTC.